These T cell receptor beta chains were read from a single sample in a study of cytotoxic CD8 clonotypes in ibrutinib-treated CLL. Produced via immunoSEQ multiplex PCR; TCRdb's table is partial and in-frame only. Of 150,000 to 200,000 clones listed, about four fifths were seen once; the top ten hold roughly 4.6%. The sample here was PBMCs, taken after 24 months of ibrutinib treatment. These receptors came from a human donor with chronic lymphocytic leukemia. The CDR3 runs from the conserved cysteine through the conserved F or W. The D gene is left open where the match is weak. Expanded clones are given a class, and other clones once, few, many or no size at all.

>-|TRBJ1-6|TRBV27|-
TGTGCCAGCAGTATAGGACAGAGGGGTAGTAATTCACCCCTCCACTTT
CASSIGQRGSNSPLHF
>few|TRBJ2-7|TRBV18|TRBD1
TGTGCCAGCTCACTACCTGACAGGGGTGGGTTAGGGTCCTACGAGCAGTACTTC
CASSLPDRGGLGSYEQYF
>-|TRBJ2-3|TRBV7-8|-
TGTGCCAGCAGCTTAGGGCGCACAGATACGCAGTATTTT
CASSLGRTDTQYF
>few|TRBJ1-2|TRBV25-1|-
TGTGCCAGCAGTGTCAGGGTGGATGGGGGCTACACCTTC
CASSVRVDGGYTF
>once|TRBJ2-7|TRBV6-6|TRBD2
TGTGCCAGCAGTTTGGCGGGAGGCCCCTACGAGCAGTACTTC
CASSLAGGPYEQYF
>few|TRBJ1-5|TRBV7-9|-
TGTGCCAGCAGCTTAGAAGGGAGACGCAATCAGCCCCAGCATTTT
CASSLEGRRNQPQHF
>-|TRBJ1-6|TRBV6-5|-
TGTGCCAGCGGACAGTCCCAAGATTCACCCCTCCACTTT
CASGQSQDSPLHF
>-|TRBJ1-6|TRBV6-5|-
TGTGCCAGCAGCAGGGACACCTACGATAATTCACCCCTCCACTTT
CASSRDTYDNSPLHF
>-|TRBJ2-5|TRBV7-2|-
TGTGCCAGCAGCTCCTACCAAGAGACCCAGTACTTC
CASSSYQETQYF
>-|TRBJ1-2|TRBV7-2|-
TGTGCCAGCAGCGATGCACTGAACTATGGCTACACCTTC
CASSDALNYGYTF
>-|TRBJ2-5|TRBV18|-
TGTGCCAGCTCACCAGGGTACCAAGAGACCCAGTACTTC
CASSPGYQETQYF
>-|TRBJ1-2|TRBV9|-
TGTGCCAGCAGCGTAGGGAACCCGCCGGCGTATGGCTACACCTTC
CASSVGNPPAYGYTF
>-|TRBJ1-1|TRBV6-6|-
TGTGCCAGCAGTCTTCAAATTCTGAACACTGAAGCTTTCTTT
CASSLQILNTEAFF
>-|TRBJ2-4|TRBV2|TRBD1
TGTGCCAGCAGTGTGGACAGGGCTCGCACTACACCTTACAAAAACATTCAGTACTTC
CASSVDRARTTPYKNIQYF
>few|TRBJ1-5|TRBV5-8|-
TGTGCCAGCAGCTTGAACGAACAAACGGGCAATCAGCCCCAGCATTTT
CASSLNEQTGNQPQHF
>-|TRBJ1-4|TRBV6-6|TRBD1
TGTGCCAGCAGTAACCAGGACAGGGCAAATGAAAAACTGTTTTTT
CASSNQDRANEKLFF
>-|TRBJ1-5|TRBV19|-
TGTGCCACTAAGCCCCACAAGGGGAGCAATCAGCCCCAGCATTTT
CATKPHKGSNQPQHF
>-|TRBJ1-1|TRBV10-3|-
TGTGCCATCAGTGACGTAGAGGACGGTCTGAGCACTGAAGCTTTCTTT
CAISDVEDGLSTEAFF
>-|TRBJ1-5|TRBV6-6|-
TGTGCCAGCAGTTACGAGACCCTATATAGCAATCAGCCCCAGCATTTT
CASSYETLYSNQPQHF
>once|TRBJ1-5|TRBV28|-
TGTGCCAGCAGTTTATGGGCAGACCATAGCAATCAGCCCCAGCATTTT
CASSLWADHSNQPQHF
>few|TRBJ1-1|TRBV7-2|TRBD1
TGTGCCAGCAGTTATGGACAGGGACCCTTCGGAGACACTGAAGCTTTCTTT
CASSYGQGPFGDTEAFF
>-|TRBJ2-7|TRBV27|TRBD1
TGTGCCAGCAGTCCGAGGACAGGGGGCTTCTACGAGCAGTACTTC
CASSPRTGGFYEQYF
>-|TRBJ2-7|TRBV11-3|-
TGTGCCAGCAGCTTGGATTATCGGGGTGAGATCTACGAGCAGTACTTC
CASSLDYRGEIYEQYF
>-|TRBJ2-5|TRBV7-2|TRBD2
TGTGCCAGCAGCTTCGGAGCGGGGGGTGAGACCCAGTACTTC
CASSFGAGGETQYF
>once|TRBJ2-7|TRBV28|-
TGTGCCAGCAGTTTTGAACTCGGCAGGAGCTCCTACGAGCAGTACTTC
CASSFELGRSSYEQYF
>-|TRBJ2-5|TRBV18|-
TGTGCCAGCTCACCAACCTCAGGGACCCAGTACTTC
CASSPTSGTQYF
>once|TRBJ2-3|TRBV18|-
TGTGCCAGCTCACCAGGATCCACAGATACGCAGTATTTT
CASSPGSTDTQYF
>-|TRBJ1-2|TRBV7-9|-
TGTGCCAGCAGCTTTGAGGCAAATTATGGCTACACCTTC
CASSFEANYGYTF
>-|TRBJ2-3|TRBV5-1|-
TGCGCCAGCAGCTTGGGTCAGGAGTGGGATACGCAGTATTTT
CASSLGQEWDTQYF
>-|TRBJ2-7|TRBV5-5|-
TGTGCCAGCAGCCCCAGGGGAGGGCTCCGAACGGACGAGCAGTACTTC
CASSPRGGLRTDEQYF
>-|TRBJ2-5|TRBV21-1|-
TGTGCCAGCAGCAAAGGTGGGAATTTTTGGGAGGCATCCAGATGGGAGATGGGGGCAGAGACCCAGTACTTC
CASSKGGNFWEASRWEMGAETQYF
>once|TRBJ2-6|TRBV9|-
TGTGCCAGCAGCGTAGGTCTGGGGCTCGGGGCCAACGTCCTGACTTTC
CASSVGLGLGANVLTF
>-|TRBJ2-1|TRBV9|-
TGTGCCAGCAGCGCCCCCACCTACAATGAGCAGTTCTTC
CASSAPTYNEQFF
>-|TRBJ2-3|TRBV7-2|-
TGCTCTAGTTCAGCTTTAGATACGCAGTATTTT
CSSSALDTQYF
>-|TRBJ2-7|TRBV6-6|-
TGTGCCAGCAGTCACCCGAACAGGGTTTGGCACGAGCAGTACTTC
CASSHPNRVWHEQYF
>-|TRBJ2-7|TRBV6-6|TRBD2
TGTGCCAGCACCTACGGGACTAGCGGGACTGGCGAGCAGTACTTC
CASTYGTSGTGEQYF
>-|TRBJ2-3|TRBV7-2|-
TGTGCCAGCAGGTTTCTAGCGTCTAGCACAGATACGCAGTATTTT
CASRFLASSTDTQYF
>-|TRBJ2-7|TRBV4-3|TRBD2
TGCGCCAGCAGCTTCCGGGAGGCCTCCTACGAGCAGTACTTC
CASSFREASYEQYF
>-|TRBJ1-1|TRBV6-1|-
TGTGCCAGCAGTGAAAGGGACAAGGGCGGGCCTTTCTTT
CASSERDKGGPFF
>-|TRBJ2-7|TRBV28|TRBD1
TGTGCCAGCAGGGGACAGTTCTACGAGCAGTACTTC
CASRGQFYEQYF
>-|TRBJ1-5|TRBV5-6|-
TGTGCCAGCAGTCGGGAGTTCAATCAGCCCCAGCATTTT
CASSREFNQPQHF
>-|TRBJ1-3|TRBV7-9|-
TGTGCCAGCAGCTTACAACAGTTCTCTGGAAACACCATATATTTT
CASSLQQFSGNTIYF
>-|TRBJ1-2|TRBV21-1|-
TGTGCCAGCCCCAGAGGCAAAGGCTATGGCTACACCTTC
CASPRGKGYGYTF
>-|TRBJ1-3|TRBV28|-
TGTGCCAGCGGGGTTTCTGGAAACACCATATATTTT
CASGVSGNTIYF